This T cell receptor beta chain is drawn from a study of tumor-infiltrating lymphocytes in oesophageal squamous cell carcinoma. A single record per CDR3 protein comes from TCRdb applying MiXCR to the PCR reads. The sample lists roughly 15,000 distinct CDR3 sequences, roughly 49% occurring once. This CDR3 contains 17 residues. Germline CDR1 and CDR2: MNHEY and SMNVEV (reference sequence). V lost 7 bases, J lost 4 bases, and 8 bases stayed unmatched. This chain uses TRBV27 with TRBJ2-2; 14 bases fit TRBD2. This sequence originates from a male donor with esophageal squamous cell carcinoma. Sequenced input: esophageal tumor tissue. Here the CDR3 reads CASTSGTSGRGTGELFF. The CDR3 DNA reads as TGTGCCAGCACTTCCGGGACTAGCGGGAGAGGCACCGGGGAGCTGTTTTTT.